This T cell receptor beta chain comes out of a study of T cells in Graves' hyperthyroidism and ophthalmopathy (dated by TCRdb to the late 2010s). About the investigation overall: Peripheral blood samples were taken at initial diagnosis, before any treatment was given. To identify TCR V-J signatures that set the groups apart, the researchers used a discovery cohort of 100 patients, made up of 43 with Graves' ophthalmopathy and about 60 with stable Graves' hyperthyroidism. Whether ophthalmopathy could be predicted prospectively was tested in an independent validation cohort made up of under 20 hyperthyroidism patients plus 17 patients who later progressed to ophthalmopathy. For training and testing, the 100 or so patients in the discovery cohort were randomly divided in a 7:3 ratio. The study also compared thyroid tissue and blood T-cell repertoires from more than five Graves' hyperthyroidism patients. Once sampling was done, hyperthyroidism patients were given methimazole at a starting dose of 30 mg daily, whereas ophthalmopathy patients were given high-dose intravenous methylprednisolone. The paper describes TCR Vbeta CDR3 sequencing of 140 or so peripheral blood samples, made up of 43 ophthalmopathy patients, roughly 75 hyperthyroidism patients and about 17 progressor patients.

The study at large found these results: In validation, progression to ophthalmopathy was predicted by the model with roughly 69% sensitivity and about 72% specificity, a median of roughly 6.4 months before onset. A 13 V-J signature model separated ophthalmopathy from stable hyperthyroidism, with approximately 86% sensitivity and 81.08% specificity in cross-validation and 80%/75% in testing. Blood samples also contained most of the expanded thyroid clonotypes (frequency above 0.001), which suggests that blood repertoires may reflect thyroid immune responses. No statistical method was used to set the sample size in advance, and investigators knew the group allocation.

Stable Graves' hyperthyroidism was defined as the absence of progression to ophthalmopathy over 18 months of follow-up. Hyperthyroidism patients were newly diagnosed, had a disease duration of under 2 months, and were aged 18 to 65 years. The study excluded patients with uncontrolled infections, other autoimmune diseases, pregnancy or lactation. Diagnoses relied on clinical symptoms, serum thyroxine and TRAb, thyroid ultrasound and orbital computed tomography. Ficoll-Paque density gradient centrifugation was used to isolate PBMCs from under 11 ml of fresh peripheral blood. Trizol reagent was used to extract total RNA, and RNA quality was then checked on an Agilent 2100 Bioanalyzer. This clonotype has a count of ten or more. Its antigen is still unknown. Per-base qualities were not stored, and no clone one base away is much larger. V is reduced by 5 bases and J by 2 bases, leaving a spacing of 12 bases between them. The CDR3 goes from the cysteine to the phenylalanine over 14 residues. The sequence is cut down to CDR3 DNA, 42 bases in frame from base 1. The germline V gene specifies MDHEN as CDR1 and SYDVKM as CDR2.

Amplification of TCR beta CDR3 regions was carried out from RNA transcripts. For the first round of RT-PCR on the TCR CDR3, the HTBI primer set was used together with the Qiagen OneStep RT-PCR kit. A second multiplex PCR round built the libraries, followed by size selection and purification. Libraries were sequenced paired-end with 100 bp reads on an Illumina HiSeq2000. As for the authors' bioinformatics: SOAPnuke was used to process the raw data, removing reads that contained adapters or uncalled bases, had a mean Phred below 15, or lacked an exact match to the constant primer or identifier. COPE v1.2.5 was used to merge the high-quality paired reads, and each unique nucleotide sequence was defined as a clonotype. Clonotypes were aligned to IMGT TRBV, TRBD and TRBJ reference segments using MiTCR v1.1. The analysis included only V-J combinations with a frequency above 0.0001, which together covered around 99% of the repertoires. The TCS score was defined as F50 (clonal expansion) divided by E x V (chaos), with BLOSUM62-based TCRdist calculated between CDR3 peptides within each V-J. Welch's t-statistics and random forest reduced some 510 V-J features to fewer than 15, which were used in a naive Bayes classifier (R e1071). The raw public reads went through TCRdb reprocessing: fastp at Q25, MiXCR clone calling, in-frame beta chains kept. Every entry covers one CDR3 protein and lists the most common genes and DNA from its rows. The V and J calls come from TCRdb's annotation, not from the publication. For this sample there are more than 550,000 distinct CDR3 sequences; roughly 17% appear just once. The top ten hold roughly 16% of the sample.

The sequence came from a man aged 45-60 years with Graves' hyperthyroidism. The receptor chain draws on TRBV28 and TRBJ1-1, with TRBD1 tentatively as D gene (6 bases match). The sequencing input was blood. This receptor has the CDR3 CASSRDTRNTEAFF. The nucleotide sequence reads as follows: TGTGCCAGCAGTCGGGACACCCGAAACACTGAAGCTTTCTTT.